This passage covers 5 T cell receptor beta chains from one sample sequenced in a study of T-cell reconstitution after alpha-beta-depleted transplantation in children. The TCRbeta library was prepared with unique molecular identifiers. TCRdb redid the calling of the PCR reads with MiXCR, one entry per CDR3 protein. The sample gives 450,000 to 600,000 distinct CDR3 sequences, approximately 20% of which show up once; roughly 3.3% is in the top ten. This material consisted of PBMCs from the stem cell graft donor, taken from the stem cell graft. These receptors were obtained from a human donor who donated a stem cell graft to a child with acute lymphoblastic leukemia.

CDR3 sequence (DNA): TGCGCCAGCGCGACAGACCTGATTAGCAATCAGCCCCAGCATTTT. Its translation is CASATDLISNQPQHF. V is TRBV4-1 and J is TRBJ1-5; the D gene is possibly TRBD1 (5 bases). The CDR3 totals 15 residues. CDR1 and CDR2 (germline): MGHRA, YSYEKL. Trimming stripped 8 bases from V and 0 bases from J, with 14 bases between.

This clonotype has a handful of counts. V gene TRBV6-5 combines with J gene TRBJ1-2; D is unclear. V dropped 4 bases and J dropped 4 bases, with 19 bases sitting between them. The CDR3 has 16 amino acids. Germline values: CDR1 MNHEY, CDR2 SVGAGI. The CDR3 DNA reads as TGTGCCAGCAGTTCGAAAGGAAGGGAAGGTGGCTATGGCTACACCTTC. Encoded protein: CASSSKGREGGYGYTF.

This clonotype was counted a few times. The chain combines TRBV3-1 with TRBJ2-1; maybe TRBD1 (6 bases). V lost 1 base to trimming and J lost 6 bases, with 10 bases between them. Germline CDR1 and CDR2: LGHDT and YNNKEL (reference sequence). CDR3 length: 14 residues. In DNA, the CDR3 is TGTGCCAGCAGCCAAGTAGACAGGACCAATGAGCAGTTCTTC. It is translated as CASSQVDRTNEQFF.

The chain is built from TRBV11-1 and TRBJ2-6; D might be TRBD2 (6 bases). Germline V lookup: CDR1 SGHAT, CDR2 FQDESV (reference sequence). CDR3 size: 20 residues. Deletions cut 5 bases from V and 0 bases from J, with 23 bases between. CDR3 residues: CASSQPSGGRNYSGANVLTF. DNA of the CDR3: TGTGCCAGCAGCCAACCTTCCGGGGGACGGAACTACTCTGGGGCCAACGTCCTGACTTTC. Full variable domain (rest looked up from reference TRBV11-1 and TRBJ2-6): EAEVAQSPRYKITEKSQAVAFWCDPISGHATLYWYRQILGQGPELLVQFQDESVVDDSQLPKDRFSAERLKGVDSTLKIQPAELGDSAMYLCASSQPSGGRNYSGANVLTFGAGSRLTVL.

This clonotype was observed a handful of times. The rearrangement links TRBV7-8 to TRBJ2-7; TRBD2 matches at 8 bases. The V and J ends lost 3 bases and 4 bases, in that order; junction bases with no gene match: 11. CDR3 length equals 16 residues. Germline loops: CDR1 SGHVS, CDR2 FQNEAQ. CDR3 sequence reads: CASSFFTGGLPYEQYF. Written as DNA, the CDR3 is TGTGCCAGCAGCTTTTTTACGGGAGGGCTGCCATACGAGCAGTACTTC.